This entry lists 2 T cell receptor beta chains sequenced from one sample in a study of OX40 agonist ivuxolimab in advanced cancers. Assay: immunoSEQ multiplex PCR; the TCRdb copy retains only in-frame clones and omits some. The sample carries some 69,000 clones, roughly nine tenths recorded once. Sequencing was performed on CD4+ or CD8+ T cells sorted from blood, taken in a trial of the OX40 agonist ivuxolimab. The receptors here all came from an adult with an advanced solid tumor such as melanoma, head and neck, liver or kidney cancer.

The CDR3 bases are TGTGCCAGCAGCTCGGACAGAAATCAGCCCCAGCATTTT. This encodes CASSSDRNQPQHF. V gene TRBV7-3 combines with J gene TRBJ1-5; the D gene is possibly TRBD1 (6 bases). Germline V gives CDR1 SGHTA, CDR2 FQGTGA. The germline V and J ends were trimmed by 4 bases and 4 bases, with 8 bases remaining between them. This CDR3 spans 13 amino acids.

A note on this clone: Distinct nucleotide sequences in the sample also encode this CDR3. This chain links TRBV9 with TRBJ1-2; maybe TRBD1 (6 bases). Trimming removed 2 bases from V and 7 bases from J, with 12 bases in between. The V gene's germline CDR1 is SGDLS and CDR2 YYNGEE. The CDR3 length is 13 residues. CDR3 sequence reads: CASSVSGGSGYTF. In DNA form, the CDR3 reads TGTGCCAGCAGCGTGTCCGGGGGCTCTGGCTACACCTTC.